A single T cell receptor (beta chain) is shown here with its context. The sample comes from a study of blood T cell repertoires in COVID-19. The overall study: Collection of acute and convalescent COVID-19 samples took place in the United States, Italy and Spain. Nucleic acid was either cDNA or gDNA, and it came from T cells, B-cell-depleted T cells, or PBMCs.

Germline CDR1 and CDR2: MDHEN and SYDVKM. The CDR3 loop spans 15 amino acids. Trimming shortened V by 4 bases and J by 4 bases, and 14 bases separated the two germline ends. As processed by the authors: The authors estimated nucleated cell counts from reference gene primer amplification. Libraries were prepared by immunoSEQ multiplex PCR; TCRdb keeps only in-frame clonotypes and omits some of them. V and J calls and clone size are those listed in that table; D and trimming were worked out from the DNA. The sample yields about 220,000 clones, under 90% seen once. This chain joins TRBV28 and TRBJ1-3; D is unresolved. Sequencing was performed on peripheral blood. The clonotype was recovered from a woman older than 75 with acute or convalescent COVID-19. CDR3 loop: CASSSSAVEGNTIYF. CDR3 DNA: TGTGCCAGCAGTTCCAGCGCGGTGGAAGGAAACACCATATATTTT.